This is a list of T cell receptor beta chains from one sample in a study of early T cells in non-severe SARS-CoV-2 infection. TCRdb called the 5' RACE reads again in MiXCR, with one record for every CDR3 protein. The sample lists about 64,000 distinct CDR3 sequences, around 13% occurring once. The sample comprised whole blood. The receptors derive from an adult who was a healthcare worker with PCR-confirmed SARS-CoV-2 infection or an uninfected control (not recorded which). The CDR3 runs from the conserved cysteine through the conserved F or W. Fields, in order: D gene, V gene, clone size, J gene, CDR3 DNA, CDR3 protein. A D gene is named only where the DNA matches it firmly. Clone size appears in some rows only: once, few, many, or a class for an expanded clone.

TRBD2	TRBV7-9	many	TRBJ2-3	TGTGCCAGCAGCTCCCGGACTAGCGGGGTCGGAGATACGCAGTATTTT	CASSSRTSGVGDTQYF
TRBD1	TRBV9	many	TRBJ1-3	TGTGCCAGCAGGCCACCCCTGGGACAGGGCAGAAACACCATATATTTT	CASRPPLGQGRNTIYF
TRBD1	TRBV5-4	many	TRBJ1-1	TGTGCCAGCAGCTCCCACAGAGACAGGGGGCGGCTGAACACTGAAGCTTTCTTT	CASSSHRDRGRLNTEAFF
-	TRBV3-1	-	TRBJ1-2	TGTGCCAGCAGCCAGGGCTTCGACTATGGCTACACCTTC	CASSQGFDYGYTF
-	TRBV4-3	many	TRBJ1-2	TGCGCCAGCAGCCTCGATCGGGCGACCGCAGTCGGCTACACCTTC	CASSLDRATAVGYTF
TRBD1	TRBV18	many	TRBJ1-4	TGTGCCAGCTCACCTCGAGACGGGACAGGGAATGAAAAACTGTTTTTT	CASSPRDGTGNEKLFF
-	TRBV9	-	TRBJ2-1	TGTGCCAGCAGCTTCACAGGGGGGGATGAGCAGTTCTTC	CASSFTGGDEQFF
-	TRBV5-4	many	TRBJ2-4	TGTGCCAGCAGCTTGGTTTTGGAGGGTAATCAGTACTTC	CASSLVLEGNQYF
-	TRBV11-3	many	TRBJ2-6	TGTGCCAGCAGCTCCGGAGGGAATGGGGCCAACGTCCTGACTTTC	CASSSGGNGANVLTF
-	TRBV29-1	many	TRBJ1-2	TGCAGCGTTGAATGGCAGTCCTATGGCTACACCTTC	CSVEWQSYGYTF
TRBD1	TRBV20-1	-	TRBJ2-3	TGCAGTGCAGGGGGCTTTACAGATACGCAGTATTTT	CSAGGFTDTQYF
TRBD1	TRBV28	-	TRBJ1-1	TGTGCCAGCAGTTTCCCTGGGACAGGGAACACTGAAGCTTTCTTT	CASSFPGTGNTEAFF
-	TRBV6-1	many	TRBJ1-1	TGTGCCAGCAGTGAATCTGGCAGGGTGAACACTGAAGCTTTCTTT	CASSESGRVNTEAFF
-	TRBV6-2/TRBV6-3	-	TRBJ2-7	TGTGCCAGCAGTTACGGCCACAACACAGGGAACGAGCAGTACTTC	CASSYGHNTGNEQYF
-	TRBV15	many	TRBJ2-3	TGTGCCACCAGCTTTATGGGTGGCGGGGGCCTCACAGATACGCAGTATTTT	CATSFMGGGGLTDTQYF
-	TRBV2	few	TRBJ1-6	TGTGCCAGCAGTGAGGGGCGTAATTCACCCCTCCACTTT	CASSEGRNSPLHF
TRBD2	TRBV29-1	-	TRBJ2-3	TGCAGCCCCCTGACTAGCGCAGATACGCAGTATTTT	CSPLTSADTQYF
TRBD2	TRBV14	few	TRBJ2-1	TGTGCCAGCAGCCAACCACTAGCGGGCCCAGGGAATGAGCAGTTCTTC	CASSQPLAGPGNEQFF
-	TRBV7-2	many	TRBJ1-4	TGTGCCAGCAGCTTAGGGGGGACTAATGAAAAACTGTTTTTT	CASSLGGTNEKLFF
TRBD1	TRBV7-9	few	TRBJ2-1	TGTGCCAGCAGCTCTACAACCGGGACAGGGCCTTACAATGAGCAGTTCTTC	CASSSTTGTGPYNEQFF
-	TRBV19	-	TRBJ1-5	TGTGCCAGTAGTCCTTCCCCGGTCCAGCCCCAGCATTTT	CASSPSPVQPQHF
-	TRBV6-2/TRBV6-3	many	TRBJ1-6	TGTGCCAGCAGTGGAGGGACCGGCTTCAATTCACCCCTCCACTTT	CASSGGTGFNSPLHF
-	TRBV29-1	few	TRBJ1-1	TGCAGCGTGGTTGGGGGGACTGAAGCTTTCTTT	CSVVGGTEAFF
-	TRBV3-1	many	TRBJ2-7	TGTGCCAGCAGCCAAGGGGTGGAGCAGTACTTC	CASSQGVEQYF
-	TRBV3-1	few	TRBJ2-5	TGTGCCAGCAGCAGGACACTAGCTCCGGGGCAAGAGACCCAGTACTTC	CASSRTLAPGQETQYF
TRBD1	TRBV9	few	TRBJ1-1	TGTGCCAGCAGCCCCGGGTCGACAGGGCTGGCTTTCTTT	CASSPGSTGLAFF
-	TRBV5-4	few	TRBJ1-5	TGTGCCAGCAGCTTGCAGGGAGTAAGTCAGCCCCAGCATTTT	CASSLQGVSQPQHF
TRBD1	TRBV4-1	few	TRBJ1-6	TGCGCCAGCAGTCGGGACAGAACCGCTTCACCCCTCCACTTT	CASSRDRTASPLHF
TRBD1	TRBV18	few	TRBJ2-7	TGTGCCAGCTCACCAGAGTATACAGGGGGCATCGGAAGCGAGCAGTACTTC	CASSPEYTGGIGSEQYF
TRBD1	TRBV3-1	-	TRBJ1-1	TGTGCCAGCAGTCTTATATCGGGACAGGGACGGGACACTGAAGCTTTCTTT	CASSLISGQGRDTEAFF
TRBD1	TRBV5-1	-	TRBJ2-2	TGCGCCAGCAGCTCCCCAGGGGGCGAAGAGCTGTTTTTT	CASSSPGGEELFF
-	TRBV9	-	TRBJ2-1	TGTGCCAGCAGCGTTTCGGACAATGAGCAGTTCTTC	CASSVSDNEQFF
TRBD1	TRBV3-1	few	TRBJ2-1	TGTGCCAGCAGCTACTGGGGACAGGAGGGAGCCTACAATGAGCAGTTCTTC	CASSYWGQEGAYNEQFF
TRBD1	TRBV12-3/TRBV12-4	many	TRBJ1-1	TGTGCCAGCAGTTTTCCCCCCCGACAGGGGAGGAACACTGAAGCTTTCTTT	CASSFPPRQGRNTEAFF
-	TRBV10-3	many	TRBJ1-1	TGTGCCATCAGTGTTCGGGGGGTCGAGACTGAAGCTTTCTTT	CAISVRGVETEAFF
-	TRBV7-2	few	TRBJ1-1	TGTGCCAGCAGCTCTGGACAGAACACTGAAGCTTTCTTT	CASSSGQNTEAFF
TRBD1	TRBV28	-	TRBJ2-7	TGTGCCAGCAGTTTTACTACAGGGGTCGACGAGCAGTACTTC	CASSFTTGVDEQYF
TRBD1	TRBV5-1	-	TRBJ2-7	TGCGCCAGCAGCTTGGAGCCGGGACAGGGGCTCTACGAGCAGTACTTC	CASSLEPGQGLYEQYF
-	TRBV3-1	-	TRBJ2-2	TGTGCCAGCAGCCTCGGGGCGCCGGGCACCGGGGAGCTGTTTTTT	CASSLGAPGTGELFF
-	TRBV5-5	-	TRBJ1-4	TGTGCCAGCAGTGAGGACTTAAATGAAAAACTGTTTTTT	CASSEDLNEKLFF
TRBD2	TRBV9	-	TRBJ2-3	TGTGCCAGCAGCGTAGAAAAGCGGGGGGCGGATACGCAGTATTTT	CASSVEKRGADTQYF
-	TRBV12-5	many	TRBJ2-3	TGTGCTAGTGGTTCGTCTTCTAGCACAGATACGCAGTATTTT	CASGSSSSTDTQYF
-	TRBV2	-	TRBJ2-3	TGTGCCAGCCCTCCCGGAACAGGGAACACAGATACGCAGTATTTT	CASPPGTGNTDTQYF
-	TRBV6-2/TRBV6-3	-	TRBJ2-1	TGTGCCAGCAGTTACTCGCCGGTACCCTCCTACAATGAGCAGTTCTTC	CASSYSPVPSYNEQFF
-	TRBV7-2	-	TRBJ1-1	TGTGCCAGCAGCTTAGCTGGGGCGGGCACTGAAGCTTTCTTT	CASSLAGAGTEAFF
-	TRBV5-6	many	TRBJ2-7	TGTGCCAGCAGCTCAGAGATGCGGAGAAACTACGAGCAGTACTTC	CASSSEMRRNYEQYF
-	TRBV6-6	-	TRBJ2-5	TGTGCCAGCAGAGTCGGGGGGCTAGAGACCCAGTACTTC	CASRVGGLETQYF
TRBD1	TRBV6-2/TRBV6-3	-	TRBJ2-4	TGTGCCAGCAGCCCGGACAGGGAGATAAACATTCAGTACTTC	CASSPDREINIQYF
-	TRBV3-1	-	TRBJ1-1	TGTGCCAGCAGCCAAGGGACCGCCGGGAGGGAAGCTTTCTTT	CASSQGTAGREAFF
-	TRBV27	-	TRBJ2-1	TGTGCCAGCAAACAAGAGGTCTCTCGATACAATGAGCAGTTCTTC	CASKQEVSRYNEQFF
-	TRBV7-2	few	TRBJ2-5	TGTGCCAGCAGCTTAGATTGGGCCCTCAAAGAGACCCAGTACTTC	CASSLDWALKETQYF